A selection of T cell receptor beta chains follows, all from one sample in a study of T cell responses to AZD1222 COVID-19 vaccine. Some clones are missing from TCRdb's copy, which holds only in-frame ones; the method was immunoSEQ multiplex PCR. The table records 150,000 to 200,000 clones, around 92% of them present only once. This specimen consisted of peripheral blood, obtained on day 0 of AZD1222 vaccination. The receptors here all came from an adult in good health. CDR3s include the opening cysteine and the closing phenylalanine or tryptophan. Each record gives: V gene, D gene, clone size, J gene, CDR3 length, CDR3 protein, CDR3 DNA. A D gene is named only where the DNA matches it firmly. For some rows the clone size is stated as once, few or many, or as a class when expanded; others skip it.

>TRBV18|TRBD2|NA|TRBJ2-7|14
CASSPGTSGYEQYF
TGTGCCAGCTCTCCAGGGACTAGCGGCTACGAGCAGTACTTC
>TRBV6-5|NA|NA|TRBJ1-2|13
CASSRQINYGYTF
TGTGCCAGCAGCCGACAGATTAACTATGGCTACACCTTC
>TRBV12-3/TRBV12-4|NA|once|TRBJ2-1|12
CASTPGGPEQFF
TGTGCCAGCACCCCTGGGGGACCCGAGCAGTTCTTC
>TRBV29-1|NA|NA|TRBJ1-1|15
CSVVMGPIINTEAFF
TGCAGCGTTGTTATGGGGCCGATAATTAACACTGAAGCTTTCTTT
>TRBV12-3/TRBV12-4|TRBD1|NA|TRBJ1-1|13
CASSLRDRGEAFF
TGTGCCAGCAGTCTGCGGGACAGGGGGGAAGCTTTCTTT
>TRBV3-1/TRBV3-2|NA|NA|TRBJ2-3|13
CASSLISTDTQYF
TGTGCCAGCAGCCTAATTAGCACAGATACGCAGTATTTT
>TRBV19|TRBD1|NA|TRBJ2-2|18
CASSIMGQGHSNTGELFF
TGTGCCAGTAGTATAATGGGACAGGGTCACTCGAACACCGGGGAGCTGTTTTTT
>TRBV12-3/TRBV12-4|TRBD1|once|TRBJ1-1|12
CASRPGQLEAFF
TGTGCCAGCAGGCCGGGACAGCTTGAAGCTTTCTTT
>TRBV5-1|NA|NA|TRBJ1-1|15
CASSQPGGSNTEAFF
TGCGCCAGCAGCCAGCCAGGAGGGAGTAATACTGAAGCTTTCTTT
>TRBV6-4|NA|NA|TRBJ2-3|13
CASSDRSTDTQYF
TGTGCCAGCAGTGACAGGAGCACAGATACGCAGTATTTT
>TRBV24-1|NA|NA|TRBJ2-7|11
CATSVGWEQYF
TGTGCCACCAGTGTGGGGTGGGAGCAGTACTTC
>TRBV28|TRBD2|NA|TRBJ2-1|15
CASSLLGSGNDEQFF
TGTGCCAGCAGTTTATTGGGTAGCGGGAACGATGAGCAGTTCTTC
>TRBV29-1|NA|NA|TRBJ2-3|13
CSVEEAEPDTQYF
TGCAGCGTTGAAGAGGCGGAGCCAGATACGCAGTATTTT
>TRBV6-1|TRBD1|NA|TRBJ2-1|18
CASSEVSGTGSGYNEQFF
TGTGCCAGCAGTGAAGTAAGTGGGACAGGGAGCGGCTACAATGAGCAGTTCTTC
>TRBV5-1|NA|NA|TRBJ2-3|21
CASSLAGHWGIDGMLTDTQYF
TGCGCCAGCAGCTTGGCCGGTCACTGGGGAATCGACGGAATGCTTACAGATACGCAGTATTTT
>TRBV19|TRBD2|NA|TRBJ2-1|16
CASSMRFSGPYNEQFF
TGTGCCAGTAGTATGAGGTTTAGCGGGCCGTACAATGAGCAGTTCTTC
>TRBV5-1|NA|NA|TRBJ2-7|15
CASSLSSALVYEQYF
TGCGCCAGCAGCTTGAGTAGCGCACTTGTCTACGAGCAGTACTTC
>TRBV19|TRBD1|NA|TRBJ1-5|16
CASSSRDRGDNQPQHF
TGTGCCAGTAGTAGCCGGGACAGGGGTGACAATCAGCCCCAGCATTTT
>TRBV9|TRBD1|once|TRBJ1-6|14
CASSIQGTNSPLHF
TGTGCCAGCAGCATACAGGGGACGAATTCACCCCTCCACTTT
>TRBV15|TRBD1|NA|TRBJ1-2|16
CATSRDRDSQSYGYTF
TGTGCCACCAGCAGAGACAGGGACAGTCAGAGCTATGGCTACACCTTC
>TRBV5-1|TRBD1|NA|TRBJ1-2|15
CASSLGDSPNYGYTF
TGCGCCAGCAGCTTGGGGGACAGCCCTAACTATGGCTACACCTTC
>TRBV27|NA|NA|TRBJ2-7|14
CASSRGVSADEQYF
TGTGCCAGCAGCAGGGGGGTCTCGGCGGACGAGCAGTACTTC
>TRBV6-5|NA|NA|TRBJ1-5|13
CASRMRDGQPQHF
TGTGCCAGCAGAATGAGGGACGGTCAGCCCCAGCATTTT
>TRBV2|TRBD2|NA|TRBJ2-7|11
CASQTSGSPYF
TGTGCCAGCCAGACTAGCGGGAGCCCGTACTTC
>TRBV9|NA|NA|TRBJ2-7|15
CASSVGASVSYEQYF
TGTGCCAGCAGCGTAGGGGCTAGCGTCTCCTACGAGCAGTACTTC
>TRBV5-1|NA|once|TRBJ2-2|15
CASSLDRSDTGELFF
TGCGCCAGCAGCTTGGACAGGTCGGACACCGGGGAGCTGTTTTTT
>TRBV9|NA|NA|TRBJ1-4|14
CASSAGAGEEKLFF
TGTGCCAGCAGCGCCGGGGCAGGGGAAGAAAAACTGTTTTTT